These 10 T cell receptor beta chains were all obtained from the same sample, sequenced in a study of cytomegalovirus exposure and HLA in healthy donors. The PCR ran on 60 Vbeta and 13 Jbeta primers. Here immunoSEQ multiplex PCR was the method, and the copy in TCRdb shows in-frame clones only, minus some. The table lists over 85,000 clones, just over 75% of them singletons. Sequencing was carried out using PBMCs. The receptors were gathered from a young man in good health and CMV-seronegative.

The chain is built from TRBV6-1 and TRBJ2-1, with a tentative D call TRBD2 (6 bases). This CDR3 region has 15 residues. The germline V gene has CDR1 MNHNS and CDR2 SASEGT. V was cut by 7 bases and J by 10 bases, with 23 bases left in between. The chain's CDR3 is CASKVAGTYLGEQFF. As DNA, the CDR3 is TGTGCCAGCAAGGTGGCGGGGACTTACTTAGGGGAGCAGTTCTTC.

The CDR3 DNA is TGCGCCAGCAGCCAAGGAACCGACAGGGCGGAAAAACTGTTTTTT. It specifies CASSQGTDRAEKLFF. The chain combines TRBV4-1 with TRBJ1-4; the match to TRBD1 covers 7 bases. The CDR3 is 15 residues long. Germline-derived CDR1 and CDR2 are MGHRA and YSYEKL. J was trimmed by 8 bases and V by 1 base; bases with no gene match: 7.

This rearrangement joins TRBV29-1 to TRBJ2-7; 9 bases match TRBD1. This CDR3 region has 12 residues. The V gene's germline CDR1 is SQVTM and CDR2 ANQGSEA. The junction had 2 bases not matched to a gene; V was cut back by 3 bases and J by 5 bases. The CDR3 protein is CSVDGTGNEQYF. DNA of the CDR3: TGCAGCGTTGATGGGACAGGGAACGAGCAGTACTTC.

The rearrangement links TRBV4-1 to TRBJ2-7, with D possibly matching TRBD1 (7 bases). V was cut by 1 base and J by 2 bases, with 12 bases left in between. CDR3 size: 15 residues. The V gene's germline CDR1 is MGHRA and CDR2 YSYEKL. CDR3 residues: CASSQGRGPPYEQYF. CDR3 nucleotides: TGCGCCAGCAGCCAAGGGAGGGGGCCCCCCTACGAGCAGTACTTC.

The J gene is TRBJ1-1, the V gene TRBV5-6; perhaps TRBD1 as D (5 bases). The CDR3 totals 15 residues. From germline, CDR1 is SGHDT and CDR2 YYEEEE. V lost 3 bases and J lost 2, with 14 bases in between. In DNA form, the CDR3 reads TGTGCCAGCAGCTGGGGGGACGCCAGAAACACTGAAGCTTTCTTT. Encoded protein: CASSWGDARNTEAFF.

The chain has TRBV9 and TRBJ1-2; 7 bases line up with TRBD1. V was clipped by 0 bases and J by 6 bases; unmatched bases: 2. The CDR3 is made up of 13 amino acids. The germline gives CDR1 SGDLS, CDR2 YYNGEE. The CDR3 bases are TGTGCCAGCAGCGTAGACAGGGGTAATGGCTACACCTTC. It translates to CASSVDRGNGYTF.

This clone occurred a few times. The chain links TRBV27 to TRBJ2-1, with 7 bases fitting TRBD2. Looked up from germline, CDR1 is MNHEY and CDR2 is SMNVEV (reference sequence). After removal of 1 base from V and 4 bases from J, the junction contained 7 bases not matched to a gene. This CDR3 region has 16 residues. The CDR3 DNA is TGTGCCAGCAGTTTATTTTCGGGAGGAAGTTACAATGAGCAGTTCTTC. This translates into CASSLFSGGSYNEQFF.

The count of this clone is one. V usage is TRBV19 and J usage is TRBJ1-2, with a tentative D call TRBD1 (5 bases). Trimming took off 7 bases at V and 7 bases at J, with 10 bases between the two ends. The CDR3 covers 11 residues. Germline loops: CDR1 LNHDA, CDR2 SQIVND (reference sequence). Written as DNA, the CDR3 is TGTGCCAGTACAGGGTTTCGTGGCTACACCTTC. This translates into CASTGFRGYTF.

The chain joins TRBV7-3 to TRBJ2-1; 11 nucleotides agree with TRBD2. Looked up from germline, CDR1 is SGHTA and CDR2 is FQGTGA. With V trimmed by 3 bases and J by 4 bases, 2 bases remained unmatched. The CDR3 has 15 amino acids. The CDR3 protein is CASSLIAGGYNEQFF. CDR3 coding DNA: TGTGCCAGCAGCTTGATAGCGGGAGGGTACAATGAGCAGTTCTTC.

The CDR3 is CASSFRDTYYGYTF. The CDR3, as DNA: TGTGCCAGCAGCTTCCGGGACACATACTATGGCTACACCTTC. The V call is TRBV7-8, the J call TRBJ1-2; TRBD1 might be the D (6 bases). V lost 3 bases, J lost 3 bases, and 11 bases lay in between. The germline V gene has CDR1 SGHVS and CDR2 FQNEAQ. This CDR3 has 14 amino acids. Full variable domain (remainder filled in from reference TRBV7-8 and TRBJ1-2): GAGVSQSPRYKVAKRGQDVALRCDPISGHVSLFWYQQALGQGPEFLTYFQNEAQLDKSGLPSDRFFAERPEGSVSTLKIQRTQQEDSAVYLCASSFRDTYYGYTFGSGTRLTVV.